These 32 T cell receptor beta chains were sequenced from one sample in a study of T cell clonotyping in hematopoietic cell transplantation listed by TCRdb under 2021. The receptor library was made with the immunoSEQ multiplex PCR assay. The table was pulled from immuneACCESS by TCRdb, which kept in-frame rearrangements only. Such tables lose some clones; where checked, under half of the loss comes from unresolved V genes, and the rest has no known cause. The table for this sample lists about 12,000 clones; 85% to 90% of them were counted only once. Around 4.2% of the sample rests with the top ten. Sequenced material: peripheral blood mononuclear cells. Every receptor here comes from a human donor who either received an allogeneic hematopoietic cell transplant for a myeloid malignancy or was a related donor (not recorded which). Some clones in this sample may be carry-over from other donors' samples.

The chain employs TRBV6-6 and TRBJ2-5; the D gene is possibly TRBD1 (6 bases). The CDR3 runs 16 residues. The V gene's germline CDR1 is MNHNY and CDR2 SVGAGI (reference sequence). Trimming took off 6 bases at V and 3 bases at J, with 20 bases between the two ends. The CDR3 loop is CASRLFGSTGEETQYF. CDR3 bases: TGTGCCAGCAGATTATTTGGATCGACAGGAGAAGAGACCCAGTACTTC.

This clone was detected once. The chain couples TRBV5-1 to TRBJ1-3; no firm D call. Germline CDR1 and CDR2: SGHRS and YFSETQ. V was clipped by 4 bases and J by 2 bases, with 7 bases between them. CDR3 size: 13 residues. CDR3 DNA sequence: TGCGCCAGCAGCCAGAAAGCTGGAAACACCATATATTTT. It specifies CASSQKAGNTIYF.

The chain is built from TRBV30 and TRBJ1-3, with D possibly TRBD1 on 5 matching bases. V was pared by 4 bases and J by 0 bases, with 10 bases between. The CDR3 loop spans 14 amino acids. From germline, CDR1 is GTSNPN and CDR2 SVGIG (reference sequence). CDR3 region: CAWKRDSSGNTIYF. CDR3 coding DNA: TGTGCCTGGAAACGAGACAGCTCTGGAAACACCATATATTTT.

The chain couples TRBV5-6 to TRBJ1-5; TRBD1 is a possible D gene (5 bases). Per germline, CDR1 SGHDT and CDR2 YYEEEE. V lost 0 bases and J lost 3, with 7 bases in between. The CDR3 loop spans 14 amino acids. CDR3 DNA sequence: TGTGCCAGCAGCTTGGGGGGGGACAATCAGCCCCAGCATTTT. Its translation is CASSLGGDNQPQHF.

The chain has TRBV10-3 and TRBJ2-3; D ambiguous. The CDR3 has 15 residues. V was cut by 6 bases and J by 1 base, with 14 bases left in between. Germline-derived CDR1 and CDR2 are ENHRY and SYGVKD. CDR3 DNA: TGTGCCATCAGCCTAGACCGTTCGGGCACAGATACGCAGTATTTT. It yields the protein CAISLDRSGTDTQYF.

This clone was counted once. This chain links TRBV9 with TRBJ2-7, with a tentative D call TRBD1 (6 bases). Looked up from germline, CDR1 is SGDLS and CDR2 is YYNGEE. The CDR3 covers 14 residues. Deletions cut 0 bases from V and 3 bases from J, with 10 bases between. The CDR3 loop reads CASSVEDSYYEQYF. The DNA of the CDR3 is TGTGCCAGCAGCGTAGAGGACAGCTACTACGAGCAGTACTTC.

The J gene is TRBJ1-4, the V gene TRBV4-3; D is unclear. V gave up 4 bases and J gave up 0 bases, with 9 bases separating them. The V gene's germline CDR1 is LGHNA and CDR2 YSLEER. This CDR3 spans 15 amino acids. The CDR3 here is CASSPDLTTNEKLFF. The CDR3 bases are TGCGCCAGCAGCCCGGACCTTACAACTAATGAAAAACTGTTTTTT.

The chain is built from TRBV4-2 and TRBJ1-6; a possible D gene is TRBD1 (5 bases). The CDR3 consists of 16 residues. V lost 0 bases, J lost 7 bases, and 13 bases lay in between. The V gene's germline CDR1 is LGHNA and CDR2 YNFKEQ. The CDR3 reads CASSQDDGAPNSPLHF. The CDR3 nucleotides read TGTGCCAGCAGCCAAGACGACGGGGCGCCGAATTCACCCCTCCACTTT.

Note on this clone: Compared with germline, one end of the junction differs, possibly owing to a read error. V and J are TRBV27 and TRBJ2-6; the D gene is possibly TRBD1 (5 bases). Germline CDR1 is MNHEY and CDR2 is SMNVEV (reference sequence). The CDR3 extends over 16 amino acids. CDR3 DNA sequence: TGTGCCAGCAGTTCTCTGCGGTTCTCTGGGGCCAACGTCCCGACTTTC. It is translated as CASSSLRFSGANVPTF.

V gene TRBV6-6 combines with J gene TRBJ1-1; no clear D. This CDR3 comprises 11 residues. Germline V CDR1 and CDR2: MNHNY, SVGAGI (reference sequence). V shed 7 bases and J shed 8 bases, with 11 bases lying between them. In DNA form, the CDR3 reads TGTGCCAGCACCTTGGGCGCAGAAGCTTTCTTT. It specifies CASTLGAEAFF.

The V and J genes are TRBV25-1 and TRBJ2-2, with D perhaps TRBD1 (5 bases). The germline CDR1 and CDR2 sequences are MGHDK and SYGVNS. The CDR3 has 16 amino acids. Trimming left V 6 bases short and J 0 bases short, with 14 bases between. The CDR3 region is CASSALGLANTGELFF. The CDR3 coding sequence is TGTGCCAGCAGCGCGCTGGGGCTAGCGAACACCGGGGAGCTGTTTTTT.

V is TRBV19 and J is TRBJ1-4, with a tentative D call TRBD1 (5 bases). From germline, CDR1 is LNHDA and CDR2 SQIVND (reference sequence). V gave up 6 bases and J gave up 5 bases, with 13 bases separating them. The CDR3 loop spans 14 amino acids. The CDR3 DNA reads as TGTGCCAGTAGCTCCGGGACGGCAAATGAAAAACTGTTTTTT. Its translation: CASSSGTANEKLFF.

CDR3 nucleotides: TGTGCCAGCCGAACAGGGGGCGTAAGCACAGATACGCAGTATTTT. Translating it yields CASRTGGVSTDTQYF. The gene calls are TRBV19 and TRBJ2-3; 9 positions agree with TRBD1. The V segment lost 9 bases and the J segment 0 bases; nucleotides outside the gene matches: 7. Germline V lookup: CDR1 LNHDA, CDR2 SQIVND (reference sequence). CDR3 length: 15 residues.

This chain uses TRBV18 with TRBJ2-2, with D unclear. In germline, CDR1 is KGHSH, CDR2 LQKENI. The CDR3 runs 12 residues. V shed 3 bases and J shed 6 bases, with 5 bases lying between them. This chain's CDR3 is CASSPVAGELFF. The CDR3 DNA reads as TGTGCCAGCTCACCGGTCGCCGGGGAGCTGTTTTTT.

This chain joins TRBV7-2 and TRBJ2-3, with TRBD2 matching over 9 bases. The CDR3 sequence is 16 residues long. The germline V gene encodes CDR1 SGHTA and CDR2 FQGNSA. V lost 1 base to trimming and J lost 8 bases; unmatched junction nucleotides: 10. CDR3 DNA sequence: TGTGCCAGCAGCTTAGGGGGTCTAGCGGGGAGGGCTACGCAGTATTTT. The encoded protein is CASSLGGLAGRATQYF.

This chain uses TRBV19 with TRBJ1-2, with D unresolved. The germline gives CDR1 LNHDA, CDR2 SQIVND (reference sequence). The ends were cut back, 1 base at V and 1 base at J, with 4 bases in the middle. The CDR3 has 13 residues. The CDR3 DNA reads TGTGCCAGTAGTATAGCCAGTAACTATGGCTACACCTTC. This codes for CASSIASNYGYTF.

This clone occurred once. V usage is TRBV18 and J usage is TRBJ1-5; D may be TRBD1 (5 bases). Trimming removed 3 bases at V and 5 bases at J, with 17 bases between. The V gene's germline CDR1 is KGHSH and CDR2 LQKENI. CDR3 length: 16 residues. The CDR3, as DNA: TGTGCCAGCTCACCTTATGGTGGCAGGGTGGATCAGCCCCAGCATTTT. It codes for CASSPYGGRVDQPQHF.

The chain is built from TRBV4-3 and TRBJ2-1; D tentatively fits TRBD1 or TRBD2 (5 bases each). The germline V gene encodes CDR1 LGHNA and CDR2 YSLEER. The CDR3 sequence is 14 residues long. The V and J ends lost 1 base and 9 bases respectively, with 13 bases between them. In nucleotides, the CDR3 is TGCGCCAGCAGCCAAGTTGGGACGAGAGGTGAGCAGTTCTTC. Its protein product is CASSQVGTRGEQFF.

The CDR3 coding sequence is TGTGCCAGCAGCTTCGCGGGGAGCACAGATACGCAGTATTTT. Its translation is CASSFAGSTDTQYF. The chain recombines TRBV7-2 with TRBJ2-3; D perhaps matches TRBD2 (6 bases). The germline CDR1 and CDR2 sequences are SGHTA and FQGNSA. The CDR3 consists of 14 residues. Trimming removed 3 bases from V and 0 bases from J, with 7 bases in between. The whole variable domain, filled in from reference TRBV7-2 and TRBJ2-3, reads GAGVSQSPSNKVTEKGKDVELRCDPISGHTALYWYRQSLGQGLEFLIYFQGNSAPDKSGLPSDRFSAERTGGSVSTLTIQRTQQEDSAVYLCASSFAGSTDTQYFGPGTRLTVL.

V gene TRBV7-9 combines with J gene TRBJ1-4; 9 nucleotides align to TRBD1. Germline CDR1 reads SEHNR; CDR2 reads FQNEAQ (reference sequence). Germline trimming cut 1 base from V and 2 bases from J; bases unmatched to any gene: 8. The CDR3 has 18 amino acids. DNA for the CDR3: TGTGCCAGCAGCTTAGAGGACAGGGGAGAAGTGACTAATGAAAAACTGTTTTTT. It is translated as CASSLEDRGEVTNEKLFF.

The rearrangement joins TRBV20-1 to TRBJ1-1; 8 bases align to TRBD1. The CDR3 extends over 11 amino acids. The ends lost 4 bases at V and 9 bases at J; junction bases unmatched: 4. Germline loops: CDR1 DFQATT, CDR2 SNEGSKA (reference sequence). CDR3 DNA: TGCAGTGCTAAGACAGGGGATAAAGCTTTCTTT. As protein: CSAKTGDKAFF.

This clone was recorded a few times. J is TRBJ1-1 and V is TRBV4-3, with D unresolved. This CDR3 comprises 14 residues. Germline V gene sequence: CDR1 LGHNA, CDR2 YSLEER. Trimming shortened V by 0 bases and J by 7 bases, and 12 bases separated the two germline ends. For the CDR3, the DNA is TGCGCCAGCAGCCAAGATGCGCTGATGCTTGAAGCTTTCTTT. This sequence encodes CASSQDALMLEAFF.

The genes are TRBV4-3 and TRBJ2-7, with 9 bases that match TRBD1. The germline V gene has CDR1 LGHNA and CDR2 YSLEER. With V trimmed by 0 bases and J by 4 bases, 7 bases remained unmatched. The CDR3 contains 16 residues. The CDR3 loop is CASSQDKTGGLYEQYF. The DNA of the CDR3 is TGCGCCAGCAGCCAAGATAAGACAGGGGGTTTGTACGAGCAGTACTTC.

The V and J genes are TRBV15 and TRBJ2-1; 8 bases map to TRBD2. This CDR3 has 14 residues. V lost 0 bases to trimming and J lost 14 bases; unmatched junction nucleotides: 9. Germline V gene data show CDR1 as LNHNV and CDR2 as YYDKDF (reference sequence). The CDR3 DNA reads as TGTGCCACCAGCAGAGATTTCAGCGGGGGCGACAAGTTCTTC. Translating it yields CATSRDFSGGDKFF.

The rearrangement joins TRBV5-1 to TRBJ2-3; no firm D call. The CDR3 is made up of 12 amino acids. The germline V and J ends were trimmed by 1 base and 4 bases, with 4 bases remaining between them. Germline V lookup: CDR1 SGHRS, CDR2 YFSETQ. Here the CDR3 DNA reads TGCGCCAGCAGCTTGTCAGCAGATACGCAGTATTTT. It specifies CASSLSADTQYF. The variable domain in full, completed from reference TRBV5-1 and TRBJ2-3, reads KAGVTQTPRYLIKTRGQQVTLSCSPISGHRSVSWYQQTPGQGLQFLFEYFSETQRNKGNFPGRFSGRQFSNSRSEMNVSTLELGDSALYLCASSLSADTQYFGPGTRLTVL.

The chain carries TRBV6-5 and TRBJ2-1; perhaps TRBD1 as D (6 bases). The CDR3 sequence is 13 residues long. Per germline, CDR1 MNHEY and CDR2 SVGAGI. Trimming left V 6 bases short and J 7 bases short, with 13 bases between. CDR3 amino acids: CASRLGQWNEQFF. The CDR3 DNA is TGTGCCAGCAGACTCGGACAGTGGAATGAGCAGTTCTTC.

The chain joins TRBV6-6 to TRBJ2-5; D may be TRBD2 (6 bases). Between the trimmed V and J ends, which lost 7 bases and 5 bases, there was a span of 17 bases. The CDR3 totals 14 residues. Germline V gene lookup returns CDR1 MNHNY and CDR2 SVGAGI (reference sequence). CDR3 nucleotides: TGTGCCAGCAAGGAGGGCCCCCGACGGGAGACCCAGTACTTC. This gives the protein CASKEGPRRETQYF.

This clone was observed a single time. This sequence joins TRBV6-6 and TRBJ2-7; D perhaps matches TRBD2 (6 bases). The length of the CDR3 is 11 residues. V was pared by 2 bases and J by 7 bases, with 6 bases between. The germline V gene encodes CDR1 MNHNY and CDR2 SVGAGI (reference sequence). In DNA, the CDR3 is TGTGCCAGCAGTTACAGCGGGGAGCAGTACTTC. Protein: CASSYSGEQYF.

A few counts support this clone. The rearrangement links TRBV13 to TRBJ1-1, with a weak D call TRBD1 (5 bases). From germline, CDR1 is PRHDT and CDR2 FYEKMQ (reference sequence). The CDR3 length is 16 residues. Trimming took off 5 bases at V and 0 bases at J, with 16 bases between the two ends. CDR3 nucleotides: TGTGCCAGCAGCGTCGCAGGGCGTAGAATGAACACTGAAGCTTTCTTT. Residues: CASSVAGRRMNTEAFF.

In nucleotides, the CDR3 is TGTGCCAGCAGCTTGGGACACCTAGCCTCCTACGAGCAGTACTTC. Protein product: CASSLGHLASYEQYF. The gene calls are TRBV11-2 and TRBJ2-7, with D tentatively TRBD1 (6 bases). Germline CDR1 SGHAT, CDR2 FQNNGV. CDR3 length: 15 amino acids. V shed 3 bases and J shed 0 bases, with 12 bases lying between them.

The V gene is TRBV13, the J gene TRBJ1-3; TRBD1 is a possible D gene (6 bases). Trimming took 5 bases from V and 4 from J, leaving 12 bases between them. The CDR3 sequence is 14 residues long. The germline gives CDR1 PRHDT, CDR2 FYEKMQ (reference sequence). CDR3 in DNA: TGTGCCAGCAGCCGCACAGGGATAGGAAACACCATATATTTT. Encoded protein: CASSRTGIGNTIYF.

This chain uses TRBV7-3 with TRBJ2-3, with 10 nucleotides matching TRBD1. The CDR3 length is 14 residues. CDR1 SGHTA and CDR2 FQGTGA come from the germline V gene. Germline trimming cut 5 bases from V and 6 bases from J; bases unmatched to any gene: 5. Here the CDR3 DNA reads TGTGCCAGCAGCCAGACAGGGGGCGCGGATACGCAGTATTTT. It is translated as CASSQTGGADTQYF.